A single sample gave rise to the 16 T cell receptor beta chains below, sequenced in a study of blood T cell repertoires in COVID-19. Measured with immunoSEQ multiplex PCR; TCRdb has only the in-frame clones, and not every one. In the table there are more than 60,000 clones, roughly 90% of which are singletons. The source material was peripheral blood. The receptors here all came from an elderly man with COVID-19, enrolled during active disease.

This chain joins TRBV6-1 and TRBJ2-2; perhaps TRBD2 as D (6 bases). The germline V gene encodes CDR1 MNHNS and CDR2 SASEGT. Trimming took 3 bases from V and 3 from J, leaving 17 bases between them. CDR3 length: 17 amino acids. CDR3 sequence: CASSDRRAGLDTGELFF. The CDR3 bases are TGTGCCAGCAGTGATCGACGGGCGGGGTTGGACACCGGGGAGCTGTTTTTT.

The count of this clone is one. This rearrangement joins TRBV18 to TRBJ2-1; 8 bases map to TRBD2. Germline lookup yields CDR1 KGHSH and CDR2 LQKENI. The CDR3 is 13 residues long. V shed 3 bases, J shed 6 bases, and the junction held 1 base outside the gene matches. The CDR3 nucleotides are TGTGCCAGCTCACCGGGACTAGGCAATGAGCAGTTCTTC. Translated, it gives CASSPGLGNEQFF. Full variable domain (outside the CDR3, taken from reference TRBV18 and TRBJ2-1): NAGVMQNPRHLVRRRGQEARLRCSPMKGHSHVYWYRQLPEEGLKFMVYLQKENIIDESGMPKERFSAEFPKEGPSILRIQQVVRGDSAAYFCASSPGLGNEQFFGPGTRLTVL.

The chain carries TRBV10-3 and TRBJ2-3; perhaps TRBD2 as D (5 bases). The V end lost 6 bases, the J end lost 3 bases, and 13 bases lay between the germline ends. The CDR3 spans 14 residues. Germline loops: CDR1 ENHRY, CDR2 SYGVKD. CDR3 nucleotide sequence: TGTGCCATCAGCTCCGGGCCGGGGACAGATACGCAGTATTTT. It yields the protein CAISSGPGTDTQYF.

The chain couples TRBV7-9 to TRBJ1-1; D not resolved. The CDR3 covers 14 residues. The V gene's germline CDR1 is SEHNR and CDR2 FQNEAQ (reference sequence). V was pared by 1 base and J by 6 bases, with 12 bases between. DNA for the CDR3: TGTGCCAGCAGCTTAGGAGGGATAGTACCTGAAGCTTTCTTT. It codes for CASSLGGIVPEAFF.

The V and J genes are TRBV6-1 and TRBJ1-1, with D maybe TRBD1 (6 bases). Germline CDR1 is MNHNS and CDR2 is SASEGT. V was clipped by 2 bases and J by 5 bases, with 9 bases between them. The CDR3 contains 13 residues. The CDR3 DNA follows: TGTGCCAGCAGTGAACCGACAGGAACTGAAGCTTTCTTT. This gives the protein CASSEPTGTEAFF.

The chain employs TRBV20-1 and TRBJ2-5; D perhaps matches TRBD2 (5 bases). Trimming took 5 bases from V and 5 from J, leaving 9 bases between them. The CDR3 length is 11 residues. Germline V lookup: CDR1 DFQATT, CDR2 SNEGSKA (reference sequence). CDR3 sequence reads: CSALALETQYF. CDR3 sequence (DNA): TGCAGTGCTTTAGCGTTGGAGACCCAGTACTTC.

V usage is TRBV7-9 and J usage is TRBJ2-3; TRBD2 matches at 12 bases. CDR1 is SEHNR, CDR2 FQNEAQ, per germline (reference sequence). CDR3 length equals 16 residues. Unmatched junction bases numbered 8, after V lost 5 bases and J lost 5 bases. The CDR3 DNA reads TGTGCCAGCAGCGAAGGACTAGCGGGGTGGAAAGATACGCAGTATTTT. Its protein product is CASSEGLAGWKDTQYF.

This clone was counted once. The J gene is TRBJ1-1, the V gene TRBV7-9; a weak D match, TRBD1 (6 bases). Trimming shortened V by 5 bases and J by 5 bases, and 12 bases separated the two germline ends. The CDR3 has 13 amino acids. The germline CDR1 and CDR2 sequences are SEHNR and FQNEAQ (reference sequence). The CDR3 protein is CASSQQGSTEAFF. In DNA form, the CDR3 reads TGTGCCAGCAGCCAGCAGGGGAGTACTGAAGCTTTCTTT.

This sequence joins TRBV9 and TRBJ1-6, with D hard to call. The V gene's germline CDR1 is SGDLS and CDR2 YYNGEE. Deletions cut 2 bases from V and 7 bases from J, with 4 bases between. The CDR3 contains 12 residues. The CDR3 reads CASSVQNSPLHF. In DNA, the CDR3 is TGTGCCAGCAGCGTTCAGAATTCACCCCTCCACTTT. The full variable domain, completed using reference TRBV9 and TRBJ1-6, is DSGVTQTPKHLITATGQRVTLRCSPRSGDLSVYWYQQSLDQGLQFLIQYYNGEERAKGNILERFSAQQFPDLHSELNLSSLELGDSALYFCASSVQNSPLHFGNGTRLTVT.

CDR3 sequence reads: CATSREGRQQFF. DNA of the CDR3: TGTGCCACCAGCAGAGAAGGGAGGCAACAGTTCTTC. The rearrangement joins TRBV15 to TRBJ2-1, with D perhaps matching TRBD2 (6 bases). CDR1 is LNHNV and CDR2 is YYDKDF in the germline V gene (reference sequence). Trimming took 0 bases from V and 13 from J, leaving 10 bases between them. The CDR3 is made up of 12 amino acids.

The V gene is TRBV5-5, the J gene TRBJ2-5, with TRBD1 as a possible D gene (5 bases). The V end lost 0 bases, the J end lost 2 bases, and 8 bases lay between the germline ends. There are 14 residues in the CDR3. Germline V gene data show CDR1 as SGHKS and CDR2 as YYEKEE (reference sequence). CDR3 sequence: CASSLETDQETQYF. The CDR3 DNA reads as TGTGCCAGCAGCTTGGAGACAGATCAAGAGACCCAGTACTTC.

V is TRBV13 and J is TRBJ1-1; 7 bases map to TRBD1. The germline gives CDR1 PRHDT, CDR2 FYEKMQ (reference sequence). V shed 4 bases, J shed 6 bases, and the junction held 14 bases outside the gene matches. The CDR3 is 16 amino acids. The CDR3 sequence is CASSSLGGVGTPEAFF. In DNA, the CDR3 is TGTGCCAGCAGCTCCCTAGGGGGCGTGGGGACCCCTGAAGCTTTCTTT.

The sample holds one count of this clone. The chain has TRBV5-1 and TRBJ2-3, with a possible D match to TRBD2 (7 bases). CDR3 length: 16 residues. V was cut by 2 bases and J by 2 bases, with 15 bases left in between. Germline V lookup: CDR1 SGHRS, CDR2 YFSETQ. In DNA form, the CDR3 reads TGCGCCAGCAGCTTCGGAGGGGGGGCTAACACAGATACGCAGTATTTT. It specifies CASSFGGGANTDTQYF.

The rearrangement joins TRBV5-4 to TRBJ2-3; 7 positions agree with TRBD2. Trimming at V came to 5 bases and at J to 5 bases, leaving 17 bases not matched to a gene. CDR3 size: 17 residues. Germline V gene lookup returns CDR1 SGHNT and CDR2 YYREEE (reference sequence). Written as DNA, the CDR3 is TGTGCCAGCAGTGGCGGGGGAGGGGCCCAAAGACAAGATACGCAGTATTTT. Amino acids: CASSGGGGAQRQDTQYF. Variable domain in full (rest from reference TRBV5-4 and TRBJ2-3): ETGVTQSPTHLIKTRGQQVTLRCSSQSGHNTVSWYQQALGQGPQFIFQYYREEENGRGNFPPRFSGLQFPNYSSELNVNALELDDSALYLCASSGGGGAQRQDTQYFGPGTRLTVL.

The chain recombines TRBV19 with TRBJ1-4, with TRBD1 identical over 8 bases. V shed 3 bases, J shed 7 bases, and the junction held 1 base outside the gene matches. The CDR3 is made up of 13 amino acids. Germline CDR1 is LNHDA and CDR2 is SQIVND (reference sequence). CDR3 nucleotide sequence: TGTGCCAGTAGTATGGGACAGGTTGAAAAACTGTTTTTT. It codes for CASSMGQVEKLFF.

The chain recombines TRBV5-1 with TRBJ1-1; unclear D gene. The CDR3 runs to 15 residues. Germline V gene data show CDR1 as SGHRS and CDR2 as YFSETQ. Trimming pared 0 bases from V and 1 base from J, leaving 10 bases between. Here the CDR3 DNA reads TGCGCCAGCAGCTTGGATGGCAGGTCGAACACTGAAGCTTTCTTT. It encodes CASSLDGRSNTEAFF.